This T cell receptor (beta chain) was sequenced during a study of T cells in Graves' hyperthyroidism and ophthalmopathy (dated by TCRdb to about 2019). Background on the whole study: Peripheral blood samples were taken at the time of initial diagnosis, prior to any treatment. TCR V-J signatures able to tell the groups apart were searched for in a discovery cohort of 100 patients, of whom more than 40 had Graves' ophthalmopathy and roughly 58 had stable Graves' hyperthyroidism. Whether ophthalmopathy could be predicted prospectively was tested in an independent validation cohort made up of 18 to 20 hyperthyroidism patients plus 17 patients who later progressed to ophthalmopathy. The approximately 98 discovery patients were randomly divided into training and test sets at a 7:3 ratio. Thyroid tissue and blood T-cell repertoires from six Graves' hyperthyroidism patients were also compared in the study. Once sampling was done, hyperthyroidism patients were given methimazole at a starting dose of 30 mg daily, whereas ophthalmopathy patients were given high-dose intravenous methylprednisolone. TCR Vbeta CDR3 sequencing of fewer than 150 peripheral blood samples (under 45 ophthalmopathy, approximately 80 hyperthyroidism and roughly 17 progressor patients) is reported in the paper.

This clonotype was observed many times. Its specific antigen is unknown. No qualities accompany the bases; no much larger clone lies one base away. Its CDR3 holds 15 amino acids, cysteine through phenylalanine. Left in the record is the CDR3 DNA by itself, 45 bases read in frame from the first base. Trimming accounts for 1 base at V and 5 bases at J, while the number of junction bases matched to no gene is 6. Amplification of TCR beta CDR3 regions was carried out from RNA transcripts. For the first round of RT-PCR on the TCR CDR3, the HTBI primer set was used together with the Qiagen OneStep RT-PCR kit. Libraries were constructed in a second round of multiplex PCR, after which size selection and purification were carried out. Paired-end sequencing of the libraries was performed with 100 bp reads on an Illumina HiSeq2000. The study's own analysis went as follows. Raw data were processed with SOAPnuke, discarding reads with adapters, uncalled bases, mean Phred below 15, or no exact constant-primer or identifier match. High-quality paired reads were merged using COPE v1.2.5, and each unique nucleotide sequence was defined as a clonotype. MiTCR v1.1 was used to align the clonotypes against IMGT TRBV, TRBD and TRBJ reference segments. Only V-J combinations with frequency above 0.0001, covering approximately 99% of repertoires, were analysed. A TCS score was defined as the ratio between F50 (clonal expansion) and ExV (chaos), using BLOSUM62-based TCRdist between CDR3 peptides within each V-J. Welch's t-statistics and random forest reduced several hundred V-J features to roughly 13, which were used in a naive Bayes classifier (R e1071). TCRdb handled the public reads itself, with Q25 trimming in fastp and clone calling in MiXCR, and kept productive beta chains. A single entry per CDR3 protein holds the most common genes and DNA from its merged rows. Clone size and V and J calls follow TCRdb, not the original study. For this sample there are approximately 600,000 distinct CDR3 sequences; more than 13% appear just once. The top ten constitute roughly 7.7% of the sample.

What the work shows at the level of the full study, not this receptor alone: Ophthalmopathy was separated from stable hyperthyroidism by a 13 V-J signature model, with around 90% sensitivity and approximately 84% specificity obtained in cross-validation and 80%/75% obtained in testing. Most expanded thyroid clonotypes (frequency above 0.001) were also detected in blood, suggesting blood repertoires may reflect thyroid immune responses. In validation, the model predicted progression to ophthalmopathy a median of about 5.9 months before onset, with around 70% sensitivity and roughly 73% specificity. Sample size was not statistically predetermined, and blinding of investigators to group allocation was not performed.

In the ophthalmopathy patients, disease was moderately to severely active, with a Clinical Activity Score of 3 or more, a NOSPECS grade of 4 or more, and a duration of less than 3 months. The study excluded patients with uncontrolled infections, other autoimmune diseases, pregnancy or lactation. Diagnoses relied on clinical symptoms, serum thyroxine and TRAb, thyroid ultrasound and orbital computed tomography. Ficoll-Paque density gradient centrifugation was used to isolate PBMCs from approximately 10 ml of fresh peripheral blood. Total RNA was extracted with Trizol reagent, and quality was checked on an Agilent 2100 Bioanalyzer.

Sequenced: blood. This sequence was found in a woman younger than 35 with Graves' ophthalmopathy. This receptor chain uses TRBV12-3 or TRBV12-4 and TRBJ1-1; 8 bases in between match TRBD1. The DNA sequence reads TGTGCCAGCAGTTTAGAGACAGGGGTGAGAACTGAAGCTTTCTTT. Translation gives CASSLETGVRTEAFF.